This T cell receptor (beta chain) came from a study of long-term antiretroviral therapy in people with HIV. Study results and caveats: Narrower CDR3 length ranges marked HIV repertoires relative to controls. The study found that diversity rose after ART but stayed below transplant donor controls. The repertoire was dominated at all time points by clones expanded before ART.

The study drew at least one pre-ART and at least two post-ART PBMC samples from every donor. Worth noting for this clone: Its antigen is as yet unknown.

They ran version v3.0 of the immunoSEQ assay at survey level. Sequencing used immunoSEQ multiplex PCR; TCRdb keeps in-frame clones, though not all of them. The sample records more than 25,000 clones, roughly 87% being singletons. Germline-derived CDR1 and CDR2 are MNHEY and SMNVEV (reference sequence). Trimming removed 1 base from V and 1 base from J, with 4 bases in between. CDR3 length: 13 residues. The J gene is TRBJ2-5, the V gene TRBV27; D gene ambiguous. This specimen consisted of unsorted PBMCs, obtained 2 years after starting antiretroviral therapy. The source is a man in his forties or fifties with HIV. The CDR3 reads CASSLFTQETQYF. DNA for the CDR3: TGTGCCAGCAGTTTATTCACCCAAGAGACCCAGTACTTC.